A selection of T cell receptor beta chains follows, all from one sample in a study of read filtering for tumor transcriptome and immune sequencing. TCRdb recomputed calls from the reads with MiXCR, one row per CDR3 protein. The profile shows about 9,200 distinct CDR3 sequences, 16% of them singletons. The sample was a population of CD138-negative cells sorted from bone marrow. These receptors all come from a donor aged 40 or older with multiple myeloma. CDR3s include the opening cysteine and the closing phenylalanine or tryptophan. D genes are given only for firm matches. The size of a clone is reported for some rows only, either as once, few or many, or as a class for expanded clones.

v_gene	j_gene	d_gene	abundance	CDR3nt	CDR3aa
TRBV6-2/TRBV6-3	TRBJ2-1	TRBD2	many	TGTGCCAGCAGTTACTCTGTTAGCGGGAGTAGCAATGAGCAGTTCTTC	CASSYSVSGSSNEQFF
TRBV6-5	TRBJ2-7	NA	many	TGTGCCAGCAGTTACTCGTCCGACGTAGAGCAGTACTTC	CASSYSSDVEQYF
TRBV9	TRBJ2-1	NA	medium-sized	TGTGCCAGCAGCGCAGGGGGGAGCTCCTACAATGAGCAGTTCTTC	CASSAGGSSYNEQFF
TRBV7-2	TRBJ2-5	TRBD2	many	TGTGCCAGCAGCTTACAAGCCGGGGGGGCCCAAGAGACCCAGTACTTC	CASSLQAGGAQETQYF
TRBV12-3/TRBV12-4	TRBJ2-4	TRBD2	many	TGTGCCAGCAGTTTGGTTAGCGGGGGCAGTAATATTCAGTACTTC	CASSLVSGGSNIQYF
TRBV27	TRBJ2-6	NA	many	TGTGCCAGCAGTTCGACAGACCCTGGGGCCAACGTCCTGACTTTC	CASSSTDPGANVLTF
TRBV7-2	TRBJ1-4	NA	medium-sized	TGTGCCAGCAGCCCCGGACAGCGGGATGAAAAACTGTTTTTT	CASSPGQRDEKLFF
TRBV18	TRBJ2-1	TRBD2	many	TGTGCCAGCTCACCCCTACCCCGGGACGGGGGAGGGAATGAGCAGTTCTTC	CASSPLPRDGGGNEQFF
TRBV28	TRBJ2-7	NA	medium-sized	TGTGCCAGCGGTGACCGCGAGCAGTACTTC	CASGDREQYF
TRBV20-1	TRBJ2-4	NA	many	TGCAGTGCCCTGGAAGGGGCCAAAAACATTCAGTACTTC	CSALEGAKNIQYF
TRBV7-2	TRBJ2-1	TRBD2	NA	TGTGCCAGCAGCCCCCCCGGGACTAGACAGTCTGAGCAGTTCTTC	CASSPPGTRQSEQFF
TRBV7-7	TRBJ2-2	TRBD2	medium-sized	TGTGCCAGCATGGGACTAGCGAACGGGGAGCTGTTTTTT	CASMGLANGELFF